The next 11 T cell receptor beta chains were all read from a single sample in a study of siplizumab effects on memory and regulatory T cells. The repertoire was sequenced with immunoSEQ multiplex PCR; TCRdb's copy has only in-frame clones and lacks some. The sample includes more than 90,000 clones, roughly 94% of them seen just once. Source material: non-Treg CD4+ T cells sorted from blood. All receptors derive from a human donor in good health.

This clone was detected only once. The genes are TRBV14 and TRBJ1-2; the D gene is possibly TRBD1 (5 bases). The CDR3 spans 16 residues. From germline, CDR1 is SGHDN and CDR2 FVKESK. Trimming stripped 2 bases from V and 2 bases from J, with 15 bases between. The CDR3 coding sequence is TGTGCCAGCAGCCAAAGAGCAGGGAGGGAAAACTATGGCTACACCTTC. It specifies CASSQRAGRENYGYTF.

The chain links TRBV29-1 to TRBJ2-7; 7 nucleotides line up with TRBD1. This CDR3 is built from 11 residues. Trimming took 6 bases from V and 2 from J; bases not matched to a gene: 1. Per germline, CDR1 SQVTM and CDR2 ANQGSEA. In DNA, the CDR3 is TGCAGCGTGGGACAGCCCTACGAGCAGTACTTC. As protein: CSVGQPYEQYF.

The V gene is TRBV6-5, the J gene TRBJ1-4, with D maybe TRBD1 (6 bases). This CDR3 comprises 14 residues. The V gene lost 0 bases and the J gene lost 7 bases, with 9 bases spanning the gap. Germline CDR1 reads MNHEY; CDR2 reads SVGAGI. The CDR3 bases are TGTGCCAGCAGTTACTCGGGGGGGCGTGAAAAACTGTTTTTT. The encoded protein is CASSYSGGREKLFF.

This clone was counted once. The CDR3 protein is CASSVVGSANYGYTF. CDR3 in DNA: TGTGCCAGCAGCGTAGTTGGCAGCGCTAACTATGGCTACACCTTC. The chain links TRBV9 to TRBJ1-2, with unresolved D. Germline CDR1 is SGDLS and CDR2 is YYNGEE. The V end was cut by 0 bases, the J end by 0 bases, with 9 bases between. CDR3 length: 15 residues.

The rearrangement joins TRBV7-9 to TRBJ1-2; 11 nucleotides agree with TRBD1. Germline loops: CDR1 SEHNR, CDR2 FQNEAQ (reference sequence). This CDR3 is 14 amino acids long. Losses at the gene ends were 5 bases for V and 4 bases for J; bases not matched to a gene: 3. The CDR3 bases are TGTGCCAGCAGCCGGACAGGGGGCGGCTATGGCTACACCTTC. Protein product: CASSRTGGGYGYTF.

The chain recombines TRBV6-6 with TRBJ2-1; D unclear. CDR1 is MNHNY, CDR2 SVGAGI, per germline (reference sequence). This CDR3 is 15 amino acids long. V was trimmed by 6 bases and J by 5 bases, leaving 17 bases between them. As DNA, the CDR3 is TGTGCCAGCAGCCTCAACACCCAATTCCACAATGAGCAGTTCTTC. The encoded protein is CASSLNTQFHNEQFF.

This clone was seen more than once but under ten times. The chain uses TRBV5-1 and TRBJ1-1, with D possibly TRBD1 on 5 matching bases. V was trimmed by 2 bases and J by 6 bases, leaving 20 bases between them. Germline CDR1 SGHRS, CDR2 YFSETQ. The CDR3 loop spans 16 amino acids. CDR3 loop: CASSFGGDSWKAEAFF. The DNA of the CDR3 is TGCGCCAGCAGCTTCGGAGGTGACAGTTGGAAGGCTGAAGCTTTCTTT.

The rearrangement joins TRBV7-8 to TRBJ2-3; 8 bases line up with TRBD2. Germline V gene sequence: CDR1 SGHVS, CDR2 FQNEAQ. V was clipped by 4 bases and J by 4 bases; unmatched bases: 16. The CDR3 has 18 amino acids. CDR3 region: CASSSLQESGSIPDTQYF. CDR3 sequence (DNA): TGTGCCAGCAGCTCCCTCCAAGAAAGCGGGAGTATCCCAGATACGCAGTATTTT.

The V and J genes are TRBV28 and TRBJ1-5; possible D gene TRBD1, 5 bases. In germline, CDR1 is MDHEN, CDR2 SYDVKM. Trimming stripped 3 bases from V and 13 bases from J, with 31 bases between. The CDR3 spans 18 residues. CDR3 nucleotides: TGTGCCAGCAGTTTTTTCGGTCGGGGCAGAATAGCATCGGCCAGACAGCATTTT. Its translation: CASSFFGRGRIASARQHF.

This chain connects TRBV28 to TRBJ1-2; D remains unclear. CDR3 length equals 13 residues. Germline CDR1 MDHEN, CDR2 SYDVKM. V lost 7 bases to trimming and J lost 0 bases, with 9 bases between them. Written as DNA, the CDR3 is TGTGCCAGCAATTCCCCCCCTAACTATGGCTACACCTTC. As protein: CASNSPPNYGYTF.

The rearrangement links TRBV10-1 to TRBJ2-1; maybe TRBD2 (6 bases). The germline V and J ends were trimmed by 3 bases and 5 bases, with 14 bases remaining between them. Germline loops: CDR1 WNHNN, CDR2 SYGVQD (reference sequence). The CDR3 has 15 amino acids. The CDR3 DNA follows: TGCGCCAGCAGTGATAAGGCGGGATGGGACAATGAGCAGTTCTTC. Its protein product is CASSDKAGWDNEQFF.